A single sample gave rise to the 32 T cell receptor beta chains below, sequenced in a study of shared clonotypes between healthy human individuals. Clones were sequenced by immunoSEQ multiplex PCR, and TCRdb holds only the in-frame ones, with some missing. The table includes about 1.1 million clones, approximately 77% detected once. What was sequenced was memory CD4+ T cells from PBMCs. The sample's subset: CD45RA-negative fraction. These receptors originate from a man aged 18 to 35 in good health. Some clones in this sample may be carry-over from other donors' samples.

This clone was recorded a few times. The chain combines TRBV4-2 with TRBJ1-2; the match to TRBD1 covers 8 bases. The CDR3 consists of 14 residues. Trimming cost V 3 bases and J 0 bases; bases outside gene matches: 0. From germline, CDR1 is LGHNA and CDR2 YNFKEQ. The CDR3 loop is CASSQTGANYGYTF. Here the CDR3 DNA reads TGTGCCAGCAGCCAGACAGGGGCTAACTATGGCTACACCTTC.

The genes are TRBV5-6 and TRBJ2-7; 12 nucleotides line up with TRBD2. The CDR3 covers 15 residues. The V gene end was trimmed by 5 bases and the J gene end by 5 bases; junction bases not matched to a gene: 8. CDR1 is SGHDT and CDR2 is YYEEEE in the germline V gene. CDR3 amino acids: CASSRLAGESHEQYF. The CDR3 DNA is TGTGCCAGCAGTCGACTAGCGGGAGAGTCCCACGAGCAGTACTTC.

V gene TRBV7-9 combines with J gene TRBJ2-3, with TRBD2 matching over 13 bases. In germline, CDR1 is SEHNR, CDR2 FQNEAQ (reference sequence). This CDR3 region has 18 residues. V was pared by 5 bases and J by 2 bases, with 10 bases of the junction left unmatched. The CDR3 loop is CASSTGTSGIPFTDTQYF. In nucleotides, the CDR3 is TGTGCCAGCAGCACCGGGACTAGCGGGATACCTTTCACAGATACGCAGTATTTT.

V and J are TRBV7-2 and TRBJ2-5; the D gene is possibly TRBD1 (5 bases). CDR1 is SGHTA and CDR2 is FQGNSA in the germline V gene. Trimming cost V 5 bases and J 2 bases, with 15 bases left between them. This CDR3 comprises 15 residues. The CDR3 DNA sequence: TGTGCCAGCAGCCCAAAGGGGTCCCCACAAGAGACCCAGTACTTC. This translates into CASSPKGSPQETQYF.

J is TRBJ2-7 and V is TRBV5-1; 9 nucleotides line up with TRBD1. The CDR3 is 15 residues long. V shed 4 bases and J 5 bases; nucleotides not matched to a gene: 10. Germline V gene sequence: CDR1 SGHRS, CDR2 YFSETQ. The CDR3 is CASSRSRDRVNEQYF. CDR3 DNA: TGCGCCAGCAGCCGGTCAAGGGACAGGGTCAACGAGCAGTACTTC.

The CDR3 region is CASSTPGSGANVLTF. Here the CDR3 DNA reads TGCGCCAGCAGTACCCCGGGATCTGGGGCCAACGTCCTGACTTTC. V usage is TRBV5-1 and J usage is TRBJ2-6; maybe TRBD2 (5 bases). V lost 5 bases, J lost 1 base, and 10 bases lay in between. The CDR3 loop spans 15 amino acids. Germline assignment: CDR1 SGHRS and CDR2 YFSETQ.

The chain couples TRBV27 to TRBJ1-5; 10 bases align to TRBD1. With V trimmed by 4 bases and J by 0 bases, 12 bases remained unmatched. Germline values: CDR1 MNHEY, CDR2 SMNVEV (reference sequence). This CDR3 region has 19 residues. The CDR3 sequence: CASSSTPGQGWGSNQPQHF. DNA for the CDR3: TGTGCCAGCAGTTCAACACCGGGACAGGGGTGGGGTAGCAATCAGCCCCAGCATTTT.

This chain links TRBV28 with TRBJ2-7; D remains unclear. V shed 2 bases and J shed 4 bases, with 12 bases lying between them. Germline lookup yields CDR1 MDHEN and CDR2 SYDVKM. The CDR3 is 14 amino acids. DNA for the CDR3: TGTGCCAGCAGTTTACAAGCCACACCATACGAGCAGTACTTC. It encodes CASSLQATPYEQYF.

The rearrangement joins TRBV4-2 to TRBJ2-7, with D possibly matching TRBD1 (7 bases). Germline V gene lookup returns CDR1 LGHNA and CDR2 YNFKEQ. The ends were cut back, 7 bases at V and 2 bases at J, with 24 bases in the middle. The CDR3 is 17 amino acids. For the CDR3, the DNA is TGTGCCAGCACTTCTCAACGGGGACCAGGGGGGACCTACGAGCAGTACTTC. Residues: CASTSQRGPGGTYEQYF.

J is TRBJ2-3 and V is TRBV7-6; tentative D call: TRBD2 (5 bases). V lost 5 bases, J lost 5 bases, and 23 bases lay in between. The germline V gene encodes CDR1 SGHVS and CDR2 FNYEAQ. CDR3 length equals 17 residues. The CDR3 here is CASSRAGLSTAGDTQYF. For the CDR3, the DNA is TGTGCCAGCAGCCGAGCTGGCCTCTCGACCGCGGGAGATACGCAGTATTTT.

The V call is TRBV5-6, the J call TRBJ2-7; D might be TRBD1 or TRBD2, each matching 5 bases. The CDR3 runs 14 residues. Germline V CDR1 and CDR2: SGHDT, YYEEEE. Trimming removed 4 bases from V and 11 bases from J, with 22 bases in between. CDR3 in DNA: TGTGCCAGCAGCCCAAAGTCCCGGGACCAGGAGGAGTACTTC. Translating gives CASSPKSRDQEEYF.

For the CDR3, the DNA is TGTGCCAGTAGTATAGGGGCAGCCACCGGGGAGCTGTTTTTT. Translating gives CASSIGAATGELFF. The chain joins TRBV19 to TRBJ2-2, with D uncertain. The ends were cut back, 1 base at V and 4 bases at J, with 7 bases in the middle. The CDR3 spans 14 residues. Germline CDR1 reads LNHDA; CDR2 reads SQIVND (reference sequence).

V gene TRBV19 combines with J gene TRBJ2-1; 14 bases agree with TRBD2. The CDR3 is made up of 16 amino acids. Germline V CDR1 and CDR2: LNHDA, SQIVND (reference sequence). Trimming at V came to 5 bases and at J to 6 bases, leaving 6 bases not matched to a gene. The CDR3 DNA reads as TGTGCCAGTAGTGCCTACGGGACTAGCGGGGGCAATGAGCAGTTCTTC. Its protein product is CASSAYGTSGGNEQFF. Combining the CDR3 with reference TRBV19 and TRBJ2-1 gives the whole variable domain DGGITQSPKYLFRKEGQNVTLSCEQNLNHDAMYWYRQDPGQGLRLIYYSQIVNDFQKGDIAEGYSVSREKKESFPLTVTSAQKNPTAFYLCASSAYGTSGGNEQFFGPGTRLTVL.

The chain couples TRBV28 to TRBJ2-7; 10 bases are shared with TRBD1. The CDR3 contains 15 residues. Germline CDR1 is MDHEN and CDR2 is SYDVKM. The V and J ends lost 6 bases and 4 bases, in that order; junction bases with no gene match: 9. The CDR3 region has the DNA TGTGCCAGCAGCGAGACAGGGGGCAGCGGGTACGAGCAGTACTTC. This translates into CASSETGGSGYEQYF. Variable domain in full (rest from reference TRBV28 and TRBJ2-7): DVKVTQSSRYLVKRTGEKVFLECVQDMDHENMFWYRQDPGLGLRLIYFSYDVKMKEKGDIPEGYSVSREKKERFSLILESASTNQTSMYLCASSETGGSGYEQYFGPGTRLTVT.

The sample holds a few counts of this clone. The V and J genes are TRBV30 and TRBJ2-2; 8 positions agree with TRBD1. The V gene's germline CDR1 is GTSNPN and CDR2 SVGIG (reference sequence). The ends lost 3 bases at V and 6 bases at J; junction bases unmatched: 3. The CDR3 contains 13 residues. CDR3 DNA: TGTGCCTGGAGGAGGACAGGGTCCGGGGAGCTGTTTTTT. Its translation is CAWRRTGSGELFF.

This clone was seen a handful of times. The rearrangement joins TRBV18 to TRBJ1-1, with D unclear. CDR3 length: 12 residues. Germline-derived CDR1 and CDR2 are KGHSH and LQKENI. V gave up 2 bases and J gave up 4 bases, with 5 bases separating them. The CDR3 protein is CASSPEPTEAFF. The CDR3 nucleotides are TGTGCCAGCTCACCAGAACCCACTGAAGCTTTCTTT.

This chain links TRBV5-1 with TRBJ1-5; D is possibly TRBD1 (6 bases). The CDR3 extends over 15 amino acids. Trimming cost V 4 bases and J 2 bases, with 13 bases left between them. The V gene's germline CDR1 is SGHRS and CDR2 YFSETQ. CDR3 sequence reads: CASSVTGLGNQPQHF. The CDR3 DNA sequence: TGCGCCAGCAGCGTAACAGGGTTGGGCAATCAGCCCCAGCATTTT.

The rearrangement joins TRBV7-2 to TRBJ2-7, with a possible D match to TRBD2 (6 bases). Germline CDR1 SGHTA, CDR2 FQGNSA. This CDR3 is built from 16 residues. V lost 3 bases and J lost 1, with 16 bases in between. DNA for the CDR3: TGTGCCAGCAGCTTGTCCGGGACTGGTAAATCCTACGAGCAGTACTTC. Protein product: CASSLSGTGKSYEQYF.

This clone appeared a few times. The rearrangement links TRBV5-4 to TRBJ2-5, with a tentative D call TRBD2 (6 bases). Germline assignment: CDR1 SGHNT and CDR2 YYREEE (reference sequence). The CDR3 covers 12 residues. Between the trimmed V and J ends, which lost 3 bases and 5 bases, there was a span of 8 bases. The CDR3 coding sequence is TGTGCCAGCAGCTCGGCGGGGGAGACCCAGTACTTC. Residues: CASSSAGETQYF.

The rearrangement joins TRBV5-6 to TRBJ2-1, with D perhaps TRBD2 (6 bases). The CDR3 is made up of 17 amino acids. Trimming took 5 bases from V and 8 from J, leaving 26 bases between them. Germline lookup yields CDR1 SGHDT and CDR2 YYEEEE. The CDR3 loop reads CASSFLRDSQGGDEQFF. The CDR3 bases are TGTGCCAGCAGTTTCCTTAGGGACTCTCAAGGAGGGGATGAGCAGTTCTTC.

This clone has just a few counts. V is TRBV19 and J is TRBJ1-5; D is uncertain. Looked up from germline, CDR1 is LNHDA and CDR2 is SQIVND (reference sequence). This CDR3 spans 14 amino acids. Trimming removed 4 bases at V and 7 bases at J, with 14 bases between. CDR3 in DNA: TGTGCCAGTAGTAGGGCGCCAACCCCCCAGCCCCAGCATTTT. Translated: CASSRAPTPQPQHF.

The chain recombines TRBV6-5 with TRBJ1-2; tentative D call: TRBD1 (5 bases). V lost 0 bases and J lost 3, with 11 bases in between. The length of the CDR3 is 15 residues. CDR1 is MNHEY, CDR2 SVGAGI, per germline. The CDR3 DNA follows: TGTGCCAGCAGTTACTCGATGAGGGGAGACTATGGCTACACCTTC. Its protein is CASSYSMRGDYGYTF.

The CDR3 here is CSVEDMSGGSYEQYF. CDR3 nucleotides: TGCAGCGTTGAAGATATGTCAGGGGGCTCCTACGAGCAGTACTTC. The rearrangement links TRBV29-1 to TRBJ2-7, with 7 bases aligning to TRBD1. Losses at the gene ends were 0 bases for V and 0 bases for J; bases not matched to a gene: 5. This CDR3 has 15 residues. Germline CDR1 and CDR2: SQVTM and ANQGSEA.

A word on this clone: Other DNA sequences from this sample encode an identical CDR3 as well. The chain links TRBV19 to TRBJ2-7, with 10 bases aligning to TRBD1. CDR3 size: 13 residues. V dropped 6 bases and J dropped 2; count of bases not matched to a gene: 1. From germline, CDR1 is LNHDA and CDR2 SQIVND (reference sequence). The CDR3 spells CASRGQGAYEQYF. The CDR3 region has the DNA TGTGCCAGTAGAGGACAGGGGGCCTACGAGCAGTACTTC.

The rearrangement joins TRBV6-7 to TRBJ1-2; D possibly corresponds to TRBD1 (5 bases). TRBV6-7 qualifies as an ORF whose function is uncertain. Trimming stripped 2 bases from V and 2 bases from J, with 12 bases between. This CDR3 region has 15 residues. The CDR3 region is CASSYRGPLNYGYTF. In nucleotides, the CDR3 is TGTGCCAGCAGTTACAGGGGACCTCTGAACTATGGCTACACCTTC.

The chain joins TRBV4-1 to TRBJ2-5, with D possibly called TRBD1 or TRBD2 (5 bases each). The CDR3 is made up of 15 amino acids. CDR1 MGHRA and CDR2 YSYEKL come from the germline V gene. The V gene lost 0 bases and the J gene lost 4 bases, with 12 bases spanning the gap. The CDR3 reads CASSQDGAGRETQYF. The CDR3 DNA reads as TGCGCCAGCAGCCAAGATGGGGCAGGGAGAGAGACCCAGTACTTC.

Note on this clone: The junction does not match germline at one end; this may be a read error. This CDR3 is CDSRVAAGRTNEKLFF. In DNA form, the CDR3 reads TGTGACAGCAGAGTTGCAGCCGGGAGAACTAATGAAAAACTGTTTTTT. The chain couples TRBV2 to TRBJ1-4; D not resolved. The CDR3 has 16 residues. Germline V gene lookup returns CDR1 SNHLY and CDR2 FYNNEI.

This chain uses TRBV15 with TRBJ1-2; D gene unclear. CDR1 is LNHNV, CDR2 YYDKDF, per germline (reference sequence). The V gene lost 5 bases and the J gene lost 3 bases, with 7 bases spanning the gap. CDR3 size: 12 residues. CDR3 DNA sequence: TGTGCCACCAGCCGGGCTCACTATGGCTACACCTTC. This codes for CATSRAHYGYTF.

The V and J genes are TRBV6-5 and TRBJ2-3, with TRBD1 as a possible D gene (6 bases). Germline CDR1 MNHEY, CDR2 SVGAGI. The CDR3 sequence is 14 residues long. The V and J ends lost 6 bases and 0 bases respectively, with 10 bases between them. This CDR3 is CASSPGQSTDTQYF. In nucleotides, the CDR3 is TGTGCCAGCAGCCCCGGACAGAGCACAGATACGCAGTATTTT.

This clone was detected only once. The CDR3 spells CASSLVPNQPQHF. CDR3 coding DNA: TGCGCCAGCAGCTTGGTGCCGAATCAGCCCCAGCATTTT. J is TRBJ1-5 and V is TRBV5-1; no reliable D call. Germline CDR1 is SGHRS and CDR2 is YFSETQ. V lost 0 bases to trimming and J lost 4 bases, with 5 bases between them. The CDR3 spans 13 residues.

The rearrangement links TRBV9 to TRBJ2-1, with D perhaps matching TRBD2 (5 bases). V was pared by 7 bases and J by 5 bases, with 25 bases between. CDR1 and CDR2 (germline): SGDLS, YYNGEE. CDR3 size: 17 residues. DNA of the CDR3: TGTGCCAGCGCGCTCCGGGAATCCTTCCACTACAACAATGAGCAGTTCTTC. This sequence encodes CASALRESFHYNNEQFF.

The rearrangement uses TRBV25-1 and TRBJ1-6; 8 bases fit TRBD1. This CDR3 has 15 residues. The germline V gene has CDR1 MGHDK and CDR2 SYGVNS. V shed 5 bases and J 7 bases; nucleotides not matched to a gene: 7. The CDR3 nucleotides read TGTGCCAGCAGTCCCGACAGGGGAAGAAATTCACCCCTCCACTTT. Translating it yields CASSPDRGRNSPLHF.